This T cell receptor beta chain was sequenced during a study of T cells in localized non-small cell lung cancer. Notes on the study in general: Uninvolved adjacent lung showed higher T cell clonality than tumor. Heterogeneity remains possible because sequencing was limited to only one tumor region.

Measured with immunoSEQ multiplex PCR; TCRdb has only the in-frame clones, and not every one. This sample has roughly 33,000 clones, with roughly 90% found just once. On this clone itself: The antigen is not known.

The V and J ends lost 3 bases and 5 bases, in that order; junction bases with no gene match: 1. Germline-derived CDR1 and CDR2 are LNHDA and SQIVND (reference sequence). The CDR3 length is 12 residues. Sequenced material: peripheral blood, taken before any cancer treatment. The TCR was taken from a man aged 40 to 70 with stage I lung adenocarcinoma. The chain joins TRBV19 to TRBJ2-7; TRBD1 agrees at 7 bases. CDR3 residues: CASSIDRDEQYF. The DNA for the CDR3 is TGTGCCAGTAGTATCGACAGGGACGAGCAGTACTTC.